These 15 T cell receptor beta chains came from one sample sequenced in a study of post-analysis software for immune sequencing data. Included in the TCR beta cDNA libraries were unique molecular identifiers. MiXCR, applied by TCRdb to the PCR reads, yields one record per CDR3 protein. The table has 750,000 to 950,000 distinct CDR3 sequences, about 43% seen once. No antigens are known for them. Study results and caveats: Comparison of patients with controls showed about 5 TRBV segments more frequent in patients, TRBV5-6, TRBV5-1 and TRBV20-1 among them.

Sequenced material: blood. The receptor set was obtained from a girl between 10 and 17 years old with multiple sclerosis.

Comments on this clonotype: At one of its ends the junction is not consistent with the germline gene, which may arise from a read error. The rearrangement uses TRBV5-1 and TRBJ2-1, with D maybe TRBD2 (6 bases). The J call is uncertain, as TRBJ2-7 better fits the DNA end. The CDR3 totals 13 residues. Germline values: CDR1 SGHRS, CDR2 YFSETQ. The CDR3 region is CAGSLAGPDEQYF. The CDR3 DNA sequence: TGCGCCGGCAGCTTGGCGGGACCTGACGAGCAGTACTTC.

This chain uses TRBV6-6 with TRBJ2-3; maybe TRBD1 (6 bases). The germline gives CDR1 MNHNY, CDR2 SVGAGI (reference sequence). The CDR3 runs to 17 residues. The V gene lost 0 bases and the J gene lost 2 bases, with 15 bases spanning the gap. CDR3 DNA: TGTGCCAGCAGTTACTCTGGGCCGACAGGTCTCACAGATACGCAGTATTTT. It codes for CASSYSGPTGLTDTQYF.

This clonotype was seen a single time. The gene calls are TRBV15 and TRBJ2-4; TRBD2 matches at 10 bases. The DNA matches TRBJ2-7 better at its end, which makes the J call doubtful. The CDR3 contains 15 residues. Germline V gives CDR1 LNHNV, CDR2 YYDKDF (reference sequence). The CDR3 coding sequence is TGTGCCACCAGCAGAGAAAGAACTAGCGGGACCGAGCAGTACTTC. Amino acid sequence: CATSRERTSGTEQYF.

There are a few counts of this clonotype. This chain's CDR3 is CASSEVYGNYEQYF. CDR3 nucleotide sequence: TGTGCCAGCAGTGAGGTTTACGGGAACTACGAGCAGTACTTC. The gene calls are TRBV6-1 and TRBJ2-7; maybe TRBD2 (5 bases). Trimming removed 3 bases from V and 3 bases from J, with 12 bases in between. Germline CDR1 and CDR2: MNHNS and SASEGT. The CDR3 has 14 residues.

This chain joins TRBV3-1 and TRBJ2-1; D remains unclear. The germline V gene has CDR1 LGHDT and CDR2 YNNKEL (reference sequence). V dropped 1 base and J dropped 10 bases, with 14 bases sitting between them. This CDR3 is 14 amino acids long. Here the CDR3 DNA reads TGTGCCAGCAGCCAAGGCGAGCTATGGCGCGAGCAGTTCTTC. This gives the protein CASSQGELWREQFF.

In DNA, the CDR3 is TGTGCCAGCAGCCCGACGGAAGAATACAATGAGCAGTTCTTC. It is translated as CASSPTEEYNEQFF. The chain recombines TRBV4-2 with TRBJ2-1; D uncertain. The V end was cut by 4 bases, the J end by 4 bases, with 11 bases between. The CDR3 consists of 14 residues. Germline loops: CDR1 LGHNA, CDR2 YNFKEQ.

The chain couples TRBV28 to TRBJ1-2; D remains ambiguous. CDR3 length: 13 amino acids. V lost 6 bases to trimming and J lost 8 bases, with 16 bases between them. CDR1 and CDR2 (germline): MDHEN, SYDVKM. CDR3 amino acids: CASSQDTRRGYTF. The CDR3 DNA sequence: TGTGCCAGCAGCCAAGACACGCGGCGGGGCTACACCTTC.

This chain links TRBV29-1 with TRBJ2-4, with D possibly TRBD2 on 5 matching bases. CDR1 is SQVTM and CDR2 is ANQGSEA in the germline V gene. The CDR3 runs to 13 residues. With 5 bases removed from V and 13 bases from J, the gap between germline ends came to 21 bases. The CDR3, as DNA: TGCAGCGTTTCTCTTCTAGCCCTCAATGAGCAGTACTTC. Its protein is CSVSLLALNEQYF.

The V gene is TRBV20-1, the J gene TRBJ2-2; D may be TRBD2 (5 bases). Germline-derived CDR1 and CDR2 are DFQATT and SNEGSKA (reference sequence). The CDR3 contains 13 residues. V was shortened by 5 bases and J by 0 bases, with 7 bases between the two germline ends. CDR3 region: CSAAGTNTGELFF. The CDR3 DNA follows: TGCAGTGCTGCCGGGACGAACACCGGGGAGCTGTTTTTT.

CDR3 amino acids: CAIRSRASGEDEQYF. In nucleotides, the CDR3 is TGTGCCATCCGGAGCAGGGCTAGCGGGGAGGACGAGCAGTACTTC. The rearrangement joins TRBV10-3 to TRBJ2-7; 9 positions match TRBD2. Trimming took 8 bases from V and 5 from J; bases not matched to a gene: 13. The CDR3 is made up of 15 amino acids. Looked up from germline, CDR1 is ENHRY and CDR2 is SYGVKD.

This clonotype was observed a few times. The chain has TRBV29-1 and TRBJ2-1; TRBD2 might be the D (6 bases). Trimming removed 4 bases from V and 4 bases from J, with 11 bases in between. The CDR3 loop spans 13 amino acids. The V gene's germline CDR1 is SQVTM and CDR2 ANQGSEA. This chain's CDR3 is CSVAGVRYNEQFF. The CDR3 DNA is TGCAGCGTTGCGGGAGTAAGGTACAATGAGCAGTTCTTC.

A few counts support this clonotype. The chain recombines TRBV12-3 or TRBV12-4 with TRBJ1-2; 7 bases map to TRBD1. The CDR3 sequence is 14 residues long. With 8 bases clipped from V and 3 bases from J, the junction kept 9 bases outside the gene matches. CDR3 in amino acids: CASGQQGWDYGYTF. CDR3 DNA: TGTGCCAGCGGACAACAGGGGTGGGACTATGGCTACACCTTC.

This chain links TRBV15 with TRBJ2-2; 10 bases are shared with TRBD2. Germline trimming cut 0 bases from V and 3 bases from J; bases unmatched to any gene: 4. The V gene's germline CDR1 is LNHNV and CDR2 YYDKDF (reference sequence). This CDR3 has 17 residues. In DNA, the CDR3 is TGTGCCACCAGCAGAGATCGGGGACTAGCGTACACCGGGGAGCTGTTTTTT. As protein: CATSRDRGLAYTGELFF.

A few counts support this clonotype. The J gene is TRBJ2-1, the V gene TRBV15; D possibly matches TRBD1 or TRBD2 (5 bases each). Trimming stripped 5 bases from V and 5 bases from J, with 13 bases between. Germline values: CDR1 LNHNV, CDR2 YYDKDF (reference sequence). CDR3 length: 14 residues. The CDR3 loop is CATSARDGHNEQFF. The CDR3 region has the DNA TGTGCCACCAGCGCCCGGGACGGACACAATGAGCAGTTCTTC.

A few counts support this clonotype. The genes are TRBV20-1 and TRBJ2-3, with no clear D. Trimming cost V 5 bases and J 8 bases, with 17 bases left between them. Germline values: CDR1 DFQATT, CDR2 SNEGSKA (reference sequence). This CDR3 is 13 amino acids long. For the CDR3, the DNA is TGCAGTGCTCCTCACCAACTACTTCGTACGCAGTATTTT. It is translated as CSAPHQLLRTQYF.